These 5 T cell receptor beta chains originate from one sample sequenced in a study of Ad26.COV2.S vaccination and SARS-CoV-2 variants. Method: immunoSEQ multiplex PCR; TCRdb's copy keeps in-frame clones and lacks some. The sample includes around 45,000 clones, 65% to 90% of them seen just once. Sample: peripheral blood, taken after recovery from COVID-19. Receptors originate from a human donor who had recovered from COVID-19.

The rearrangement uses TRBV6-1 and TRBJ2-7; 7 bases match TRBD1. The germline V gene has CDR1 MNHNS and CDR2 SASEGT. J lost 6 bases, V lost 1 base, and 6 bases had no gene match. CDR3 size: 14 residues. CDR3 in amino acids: CASSEGPQGSEQYV. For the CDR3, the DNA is TGTGCCAGCAGTGAAGGCCCACAGGGGTCCGAGCAGTACGTC.

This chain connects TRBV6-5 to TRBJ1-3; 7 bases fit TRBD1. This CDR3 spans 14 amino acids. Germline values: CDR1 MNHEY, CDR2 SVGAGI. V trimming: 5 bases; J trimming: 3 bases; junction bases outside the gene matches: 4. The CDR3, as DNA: TGTGCCAGCAGTCGACAGGGTTATGGAAACACCATATATTTT. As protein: CASSRQGYGNTIYF.

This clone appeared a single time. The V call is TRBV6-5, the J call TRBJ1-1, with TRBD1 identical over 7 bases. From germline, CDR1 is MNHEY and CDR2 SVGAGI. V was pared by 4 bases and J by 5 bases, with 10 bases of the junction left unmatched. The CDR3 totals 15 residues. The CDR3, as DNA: TGTGCCAGCAGTTCCGGCGACAGGGACGGAACTGAAGCTTTCTTT. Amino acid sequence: CASSSGDRDGTEAFF.

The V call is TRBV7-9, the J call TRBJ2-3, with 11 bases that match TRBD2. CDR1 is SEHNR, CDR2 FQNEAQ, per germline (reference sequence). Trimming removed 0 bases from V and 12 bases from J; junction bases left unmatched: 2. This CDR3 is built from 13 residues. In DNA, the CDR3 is TGTGCCAGCAGCTTAGCGACTAGCGGGGACCAGTATTTT. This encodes CASSLATSGDQYF.

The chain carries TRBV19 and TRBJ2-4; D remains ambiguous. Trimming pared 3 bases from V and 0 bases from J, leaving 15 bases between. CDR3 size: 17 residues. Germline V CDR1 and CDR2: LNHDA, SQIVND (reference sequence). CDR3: CASSMADRRLAKNIQYF. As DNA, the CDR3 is TGTGCCAGTAGTATGGCAGATCGCCGACTAGCCAAAAACATTCAGTACTTC. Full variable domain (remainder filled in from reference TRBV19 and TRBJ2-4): DGGITQSPKYLFRKEGQNVTLSCEQNLNHDAMYWYRQDPGQGLRLIYYSQIVNDFQKGDIAEGYSVSREKKESFPLTVTSAQKNPTAFYLCASSMADRRLAKNIQYFGAGTRLSVL.